This entry lists 7 T cell receptor beta chains sequenced from one sample in a study of CD8 T cells in ankylosing spondylitis. Points from the study as a whole: A motif of fewer than ten highly homologous TCR beta variants was seen as apparently characteristic of ankylosing spondylitis blood.

No cognate antigen is known for these TCRs. TCRdb reanalysed the 5' RACE reads using MiXCR and keeps one entry per CDR3 protein. The data contain about 700,000 distinct CDR3 sequences, around a fifth of them singletons. Source material: blood, either unsorted or a sorted T cell fraction (not recorded which). The receptors were sampled from a male donor with ankylosing spondylitis.

This clonotype was detected only a few times. The rearrangement joins TRBV20-1 to TRBJ1-2; D possibly corresponds to TRBD1 (5 bases). V lost 6 bases and J 4 bases, leaving 15 bases between the germline ends. Germline V gives CDR1 DFQATT, CDR2 SNEGSKA (reference sequence). The CDR3 sequence is 13 residues long. CDR3 DNA: TGCAGTGCGTCAGGGACGGGGCTCTATGGCTACACCTTC. Translation: CSASGTGLYGYTF.

This clonotype was counted only a few times. The CDR3 DNA reads TGTGCCAGCAGCTTAGCGGGGCAGGGGGGGAATGAAAAACTGTTTTTT. This translates into CASSLAGQGGNEKLFF. The V and J genes are TRBV7-2 and TRBJ1-4; 7 bases are shared with TRBD1. The CDR3 is made up of 16 amino acids. The germline CDR1 and CDR2 sequences are SGHTA and FQGNSA. V shed 0 bases, J shed 5 bases, and the junction held 6 bases outside the gene matches.

The genes are TRBV29-1 and TRBJ2-3, with D uncertain. The CDR3 extends over 15 amino acids. Trimming took 6 bases from V and 0 from J, leaving 16 bases between them. Per the germline V gene, CDR1 is SQVTM and CDR2 is ANQGSEA. CDR3 sequence: CSVPQTGGSTDTQYF. CDR3 in DNA: TGCAGCGTCCCACAGACTGGTGGTAGCACAGATACGCAGTATTTT.

V and J are TRBV6-2 or TRBV6-3 and TRBJ2-4; D perhaps matches TRBD1 (6 bases). In germline, CDR1 is MNHEY, CDR2 SVGEGT. V gave up 6 bases and J gave up 1 base, with 22 bases separating them. The CDR3 is 18 amino acids. The CDR3 reads CASRRPQGPQGAKNIQYF. The CDR3 coding sequence is TGTGCCAGCAGAAGACCACAGGGTCCCCAGGGGGCCAAAAACATTCAGTACTTC.

This clonotype was counted a few times. The V gene is TRBV12-3 or TRBV12-4, the J gene TRBJ2-7; 7 nucleotides match TRBD1. The V gene end was trimmed by 6 bases and the J gene end by 9 bases; junction bases not matched to a gene: 17. The CDR3 spans 15 residues. The CDR3 here is CASSLSLGGTGGQYF. In DNA, the CDR3 is TGTGCCAGCAGCCTATCCTTAGGGGGCACAGGAGGGCAGTACTTC.

This clonotype was seen only a few times. The rearrangement joins TRBV29-1 to TRBJ2-2; 9 nucleotides align to TRBD1. Germline V CDR1 and CDR2: SQVTM, ANQGSEA. Trimming removed 0 bases from V and 7 bases from J; junction bases left unmatched: 6. There are 15 residues in the CDR3. Here the CDR3 DNA reads TGCAGCGTTGAAGAACACAGGGGGCGCGTCGGGGAGCTGTTTTTT. This gives the protein CSVEEHRGRVGELFF.

This clonotype was detected ten times or more. V is TRBV12-3 or TRBV12-4 and J is TRBJ2-3; D gene ambiguous. V lost 6 bases to trimming and J lost 2 bases, with 18 bases between them. This CDR3 is 16 amino acids long. The CDR3 loop is CASRPGSRRLTDTQYF. DNA of the CDR3: TGTGCCAGCAGACCAGGTAGCAGGCGGCTCACAGATACGCAGTATTTT.